This T cell receptor (beta chain) was identified in a study of control samples from healthy donors and cancer patients. The CDR3 runs to 14 residues. The V and J ends lost 0 bases and 7 bases respectively, with 10 bases between them. CDR1 is SGHRS and CDR2 is YFSETQ in the germline V gene. The assay was immunoSEQ multiplex PCR, and TCRdb's table has in-frame clones only and misses some. Of tens of thousands of clones in the sample, 85% to 90% are singletons; the top ten hold less than 7%. Sequences were obtained from blood. The chain carries TRBV5-1 and TRBJ2-2; D remains unclear. The source is a man aged 50 or older in good health. CDR3 protein: CASSLATANGELFF. Written as DNA, the CDR3 is TGCGCCAGCAGCTTGGCGACGGCGAACGGGGAGCTGTTTTTT. The full variable domain, rest sourced from reference TRBV5-1 and TRBJ2-2, is KAGVTQTPRYLIKTRGQQVTLSCSPISGHRSVSWYQQTPGQGLQFLFEYFSETQRNKGNFPGRFSGRQFSNSRSEMNVSTLELGDSALYLCASSLATANGELFFGEGSRLTVL.